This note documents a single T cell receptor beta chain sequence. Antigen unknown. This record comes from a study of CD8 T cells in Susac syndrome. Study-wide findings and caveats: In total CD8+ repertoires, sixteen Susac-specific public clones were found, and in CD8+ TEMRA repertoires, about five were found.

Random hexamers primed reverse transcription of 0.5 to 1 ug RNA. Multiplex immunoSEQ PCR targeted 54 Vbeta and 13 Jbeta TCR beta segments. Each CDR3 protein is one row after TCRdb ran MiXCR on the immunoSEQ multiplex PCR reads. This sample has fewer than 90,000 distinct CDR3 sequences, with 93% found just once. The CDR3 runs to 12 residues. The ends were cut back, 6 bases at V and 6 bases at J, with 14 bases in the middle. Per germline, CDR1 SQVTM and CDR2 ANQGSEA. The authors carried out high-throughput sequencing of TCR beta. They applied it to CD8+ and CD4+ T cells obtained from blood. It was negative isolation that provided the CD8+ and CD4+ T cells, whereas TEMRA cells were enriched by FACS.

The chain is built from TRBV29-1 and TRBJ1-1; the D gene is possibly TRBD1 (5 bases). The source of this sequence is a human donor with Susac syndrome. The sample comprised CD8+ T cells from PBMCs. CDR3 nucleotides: TGCAGCGTCGCCACGACAGCTGCTGAAGCTTTCTTT. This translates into CSVATTAAEAFF.